Following are 24 T cell receptor beta chains from one sample sequenced in a study of cytotoxic CD8 clonotypes in ibrutinib-treated CLL. This table comes from immunoSEQ multiplex PCR, and its TCRdb copy is limited to in-frame clones, with some not included. The sample carries some 150,000 clones, around three quarters recorded once. Sequenced material: PBMCs, taken after 12 months of ibrutinib treatment. These receptors originate from a human donor with chronic lymphocytic leukemia.

There are a few counts of this clone. One end of the junction is discordant with germline, which a read error may explain. The rearrangement joins TRBV7-9 to TRBJ1-3, with D unclear. Germline V gives CDR1 SEHNR, CDR2 FQNEAQ (reference sequence). The CDR3 is 15 amino acids. DNA of the CDR3: TGTGCCAGCAGCTTTGCTAGGGAAGCTGGAACCACCATATATTTT. It encodes CASSFAREAGTTIYF.

The count of this clone is one. The rearrangement joins TRBV4-2 to TRBJ2-1; no clear D. The germline V gene has CDR1 LGHNA and CDR2 YNFKEQ. The CDR3 has 15 residues. V lost 5 bases and J lost 1, with 12 bases in between. The DNA for the CDR3 is TGTGCCAGCAGCGAAACGGTTTTTTCCTACAATGAGCAGTTCTTC. Amino acids: CASSETVFSYNEQFF.

A single count supports this clone. In the same sample, other DNA sequences code for this CDR3. This chain joins TRBV6-5 and TRBJ2-2; D is undetermined. Germline CDR1 and CDR2: MNHEY and SVGAGI. Trimming removed 2 bases at V and 4 bases at J, with 5 bases between. This CDR3 has 13 residues. CDR3: CASSYISTGELFF. In DNA, the CDR3 is TGTGCCAGCAGTTACATCTCCACCGGGGAGCTGTTTTTT.

The rearrangement joins TRBV28 to TRBJ1-2, with 7 bases identical to TRBD1. This CDR3 contains 14 residues. Germline CDR1 MDHEN, CDR2 SYDVKM. With 4 bases clipped from V and 1 base from J, the junction kept 3 bases outside the gene matches. CDR3 sequence (DNA): TGTGCCAGCAGTTCCGGGACAGTTAACTATGGCTACACCTTC. Amino acids: CASSSGTVNYGYTF.

The rearrangement links TRBV28 to TRBJ2-1; unclear D gene. V dropped 3 bases and J dropped 0 bases, with 15 bases sitting between them. The germline V gene encodes CDR1 MDHEN and CDR2 SYDVKM. The CDR3 has 17 residues. This CDR3 is CASSFYRVADSYNEQFF. The DNA for the CDR3 is TGTGCCAGCAGTTTCTACCGAGTGGCCGACTCCTACAATGAGCAGTTCTTC.

The chain employs TRBV5-1 and TRBJ2-2, with 9 nucleotides matching TRBD1. This CDR3 has 14 residues. Looked up from germline, CDR1 is SGHRS and CDR2 is YFSETQ. J was trimmed by 4 bases and V by 6 bases; bases with no gene match: 4. This CDR3 reads CASKGTGTTGELFF. The CDR3 DNA reads TGCGCCAGCAAAGGGACAGGGACCACCGGGGAGCTGTTTTTT.

The chain links TRBV7-8 to TRBJ1-1, with a possible D match to TRBD1 (5 bases). Germline V gives CDR1 SGHVS, CDR2 FQNEAQ. The CDR3 loop spans 13 amino acids. V dropped 5 bases and J dropped 5 bases, with 12 bases sitting between them. In DNA, the CDR3 is TGTGCCAGCAGCCCCGCACGGGGGACTGAAGCTTTCTTT. This translates into CASSPARGTEAFF. Full variable domain (outside the CDR3, taken from reference TRBV7-8 and TRBJ1-1): GAGVSQSPRYKVAKRGQDVALRCDPISGHVSLFWYQQALGQGPEFLTYFQNEAQLDKSGLPSDRFFAERPEGSVSTLKIQRTQQEDSAVYLCASSPARGTEAFFGQGTRLTVV.

The chain joins TRBV27 to TRBJ2-7, with a tentative D call TRBD2 (5 bases). The CDR3 has 14 residues. Trimming left V 3 bases short and J 1 base short, with 10 bases between. The germline gives CDR1 MNHEY, CDR2 SMNVEV (reference sequence). CDR3 sequence: CASSLAAVSYEQYF. For the CDR3, the DNA is TGTGCCAGCAGTTTGGCAGCGGTGTCCTACGAGCAGTACTTC.

This clone was seen only a few times. The rearrangement joins TRBV18 to TRBJ2-7, with a possible D match to TRBD1 (6 bases). Germline-derived CDR1 and CDR2 are KGHSH and LQKENI. Deletions cut 2 bases from V and 7 bases from J, with 6 bases between. The CDR3 is 11 amino acids. CDR3 in DNA: TGTGCCAGCTCACCAGGACAGGAGCAGTACTTC. It is translated as CASSPGQEQYF.

This sequence joins TRBV19 and TRBJ2-7; TRBD2 matches 11 bases. The ends lost 3 bases at V and 0 bases at J; junction bases unmatched: 10. Per germline, CDR1 LNHDA and CDR2 SQIVND (reference sequence). CDR3 length equals 18 residues. The CDR3 nucleotides are TGTGCCAGTAGTATCCTCGGGACTAGCGGTTTAAGCTCCTACGAGCAGTACTTC. This gives the protein CASSILGTSGLSSYEQYF.

The chain uses TRBV13 and TRBJ1-1; tentative D call: TRBD1 (5 bases). Looked up from germline, CDR1 is PRHDT and CDR2 is FYEKMQ (reference sequence). This CDR3 spans 14 amino acids. V lost 4 bases to trimming and J lost 0 bases, with 9 bases between them. The CDR3 nucleotides are TGTGCCAGCAGCTATAGGGGTCTGAACACTGAAGCTTTCTTT. This encodes CASSYRGLNTEAFF.

V is TRBV5-1 and J is TRBJ1-2; D is undetermined. Germline loops: CDR1 SGHRS, CDR2 YFSETQ. V lost 0 bases to trimming and J lost 8 bases, with 20 bases between them. The CDR3 covers 16 residues. CDR3: CASSLASDPNPWGYTF. The CDR3 DNA is TGCGCCAGCAGCTTGGCTTCGGACCCCAACCCTTGGGGCTACACCTTC.

The genes are TRBV28 and TRBJ2-7; D may be TRBD1 or TRBD2 (6 bases each). Trimming removed 3 bases at V and 7 bases at J, with 13 bases between. The CDR3 runs to 13 residues. The germline V gene encodes CDR1 MDHEN and CDR2 SYDVKM. CDR3 sequence (DNA): TGTGCCAGCAGTTTTTGGGGGGCTAGGGAGCAGTACTTC. Translating it yields CASSFWGAREQYF.

The chain combines TRBV6-1 with TRBJ2-1, with TRBD2 as a possible D gene (6 bases). The CDR3 length is 14 residues. CDR1 is MNHNS and CDR2 is SASEGT in the germline V gene. The V gene lost 2 bases and the J gene lost 8 bases, with 13 bases spanning the gap. Here the CDR3 DNA reads TGTGCCAGCAGTGAACTAGCGAGCAGCGATGAGCAGTTCTTC. It translates to CASSELASSDEQFF.

The CDR3 DNA reads as TGCGCCAGCAGCCCACTAGGGGGGGGGACTGAAGCTTTCTTT. It codes for CASSPLGGGTEAFF. The V call is TRBV4-1, the J call TRBJ1-1; D possibly corresponds to TRBD1 (6 bases). V shed 4 bases and J shed 5 bases, with 14 bases lying between them. Per germline, CDR1 MGHRA and CDR2 YSYEKL. The length of the CDR3 is 14 residues.

The chain combines TRBV21-1 with TRBJ2-2. TRBV21-1 is deemed a pseudogene. The CDR3 is 16 amino acids. The CDR3 region has the DNA TGTGCCAGCAACAACGTCGGCGAAGCGAACACCGGGGAGCTGTTTTTT. Translating gives CASNNVGEANTGELFF.

This clone was detected once. The V gene is TRBV4-2, the J gene TRBJ1-2; D perhaps matches TRBD1 (6 bases). The CDR3 runs to 17 residues. The germline V gene has CDR1 LGHNA and CDR2 YNFKEQ. V lost 0 bases and J lost 8, with 22 bases in between. CDR3 sequence reads: CASSQDSVIQGSSGYTF. DNA of the CDR3: TGTGCCAGCAGCCAAGACTCGGTGATACAGGGATCGTCGGGCTACACCTTC.

This clone was found many times. V usage is TRBV4-3 and J usage is TRBJ1-2; no clear D. CDR1 is LGHNA, CDR2 YSLEER, per germline. This CDR3 spans 13 amino acids. With 4 bases removed from V and 6 bases from J, the gap between germline ends came to 12 bases. The CDR3 DNA sequence: TGCGCCAGCAGCCCCGGCCGGGGTGATGGCTACACCTTC. Translating gives CASSPGRGDGYTF.

The J gene is TRBJ2-7, the V gene TRBV5-1, with TRBD1 as a possible D gene (6 bases). The germline gives CDR1 SGHRS, CDR2 YFSETQ. The CDR3 is 12 amino acids. The germline V and J ends were trimmed by 4 bases and 3 bases, with 8 bases remaining between them. This CDR3 reads CASSATGYEQYF. The CDR3 DNA follows: TGCGCCAGCAGCGCGACAGGCTACGAGCAGTACTTC.

This rearrangement joins TRBV11-1 to TRBJ2-7, with 11 bases identical to TRBD2. Germline V gene lookup returns CDR1 SGHAT and CDR2 FQDESV (reference sequence). V shed 4 bases and J 4 bases; nucleotides not matched to a gene: 9. The CDR3 sequence is 16 residues long. The CDR3 DNA is TGTGCCAGCAGCTCTTCCATAGCGGGAGGGCTATACGAGCAGTACTTC. Protein sequence: CASSSSIAGGLYEQYF.

This chain joins TRBV4-3 and TRBJ2-7; 9 bases fit TRBD1. There are 16 residues in the CDR3. Germline CDR1 reads LGHNA; CDR2 reads YSLEER. J gave up 4 bases and V 2 bases, and 9 bases lay outside the gene matches. Here the CDR3 reads CASSQLGGDRAYEQYF. The CDR3, as DNA: TGCGCCAGCAGCCAACTAGGAGGGGACAGGGCTTACGAGCAGTACTTC.

The chain joins TRBV28 to TRBJ2-7; 10 bases match TRBD2. This CDR3 spans 16 amino acids. The V gene's germline CDR1 is MDHEN and CDR2 SYDVKM. V lost 1 base and J lost 4; bases outside the gene matches: 7. The CDR3 DNA reads as TGTGCCAGCAGTTTATCCATCGGAGCGGGAGGGTACGAGCAGTACTTC. This gives the protein CASSLSIGAGGYEQYF.

The rearrangement links TRBV4-1 to TRBJ2-7; D possibly matches TRBD1 or TRBD2 (5 bases each). The V end lost 3 bases, the J end lost 0 bases, and 12 bases lay between the germline ends. Germline V gene data show CDR1 as MGHRA and CDR2 as YSYEKL. The CDR3 sequence is 15 residues long. The CDR3 DNA reads as TGCGCCAGCAGCCAGTCCGGGACGGCCTCCTACGAGCAGTACTTC. Residues: CASSQSGTASYEQYF.

The rearrangement links TRBV28 to TRBJ1-1; D not resolved. The V end was cut by 3 bases, the J end by 1 base, with 3 bases between. The CDR3 covers 12 residues. CDR1 is MDHEN, CDR2 SYDVKM, per germline. The CDR3 is CASSLGNTEAFF. The CDR3 coding sequence is TGTGCCAGCAGTTTGGGGAACACTGAAGCTTTCTTT.